What follows is one T cell receptor (beta chain) and its context. Its matching antigen is unknown. Patients were ineligible given autoimmune disease history or systemic immunosuppression. The repertoire was sequenced with immunoSEQ multiplex PCR; TCRdb's copy has only in-frame clones and lacks some. The sample has 50,000 or so clones, approximately 89% seen once. The sample comes from a study of OX40 agonist ivuxolimab in advanced cancers. Findings and caveats of the study: Dose levels from 0.1 to 3.0 mg/kg saw CD4+ and CD8+ blood T cells expand clonally by week 6.

The clonotype was recovered from an adult with an advanced solid tumor such as melanoma, head and neck, liver or kidney cancer. Material: CD4+ or CD8+ T cells sorted from blood, obtained in a trial of the OX40 agonist ivuxolimab.

In DNA form, the CDR3 reads TGTGCCACCAGCAGAGTTTTGAACACCGGGGAGCTGTTTTTT. Encoded protein: CATSRVLNTGELFF. V and J are TRBV15 and TRBJ2-2; D not resolved. V shed 1 base and J shed 1 base, with 4 bases lying between them. Germline V gene sequence: CDR1 LNHNV, CDR2 YYDKDF (reference sequence). This CDR3 contains 14 residues.